This T cell receptor (beta chain) was documented in a study of CD8+ T cells in alopecia areata (dated by TCRdb to between 2017 and 2018). Study-level background: Female C3H/HeJ recipients, about 7-10 weeks old, were grafted with skin from C3H/HeJ donors with spontaneous alopecia (roughly 6-13 months old). RNA came from the PAXgene miRNA kit for fixed scalp, the miRNeasy kit for PBMCs, and the RNeasy kit for mouse skin. TCRbeta CDR3 regions were amplified by immunoSEQ multiplex PCR with 35 Vbeta forward and 13 Jbeta reverse primers. Scalp clonality was compared across normal scalp (n=4), patchy alopecia areata scalp (n=8), and alopecia totalis/universalis scalp (n=8). On the human side, TCRbeta sequencing was run on scalp tissue and on sorted CD4+ and CD8+ peripheral blood T cells from healthy controls and from alopecia areata patients with either patchy or totalis/universalis disease. The study used high-throughput TCRbeta sequencing to examine T cell clonal expansion in alopecia areata, in both the C3H/HeJ mouse model and human patients.

Libraries came from the immunoSEQ multiplex PCR assay. For TCR sequencing, RNA was extracted from every sample and reverse transcribed into cDNA to serve as template. SuperScript III was used to make first-strand cDNA, primed with a 2:1 mix of oligo-dT and random hexamers. A synthetic immune receptor repertoire was used to gauge amplification bias, and whatever bias remained was removed computationally. Libraries were sequenced on Illumina HiSeq using 60 bp reads that covered the CDR3 and were read from J toward V. The authors' pipeline ran thus. Raw reads were preprocessed for error removal, and CDR3 was defined according to IMGT conventions as running from the conserved cysteine to phenylalanine. Clonality was computed by normalizing Shannon entropy by log2 of the number of productive unique TCRs and subtracting the result from 1. CD4 or CD8 identity of scalp clones was inferred by cross-referencing scalp TCRbeta sequences with sorted blood CD4 and CD8 repertoires. Entries here come from immuneACCESS through TCRdb and include only in-frame sequences with V and J called. Some clones fail to appear in such tables; in the studies checked, an unresolved V gene covers under half of the shortfall, and the cause of the remainder is unknown. That table supplies the V and J calls and clone size; D and trimming were determined from the DNA. This sample has about 19,000 clones, none of them a singleton. The leading ten clones occupy about 32% of the sample.

Here is what the overall study found, with its caveats: Shared TCR sequences between patients were less evident than in mice, which may be partly attributable to HLA diversity in the patient population. Lesional scalp, especially in alopecia totalis/universalis, showed higher clonality and more expanded CD8+ clones than normal scalp, suggesting antigenic drive. Resident alphabeta T cells in normal human skin are also sequenced, complicating scalp TCR repertoire analysis, unlike mouse skin dominated by gammadelta T cells.

From its cysteine to its phenylalanine, the CDR3 spans 15 amino acids. The 33 bases shown cover part of the CDR3, and their frame starts at base 1. V lost 6 bases and J lost 3 bases, and the count of bases not matched to a germline gene is 5. The germline V gene encodes CDR1 FNHDT and CDR2 SITEND (reference sequence). As for this clone: Its recognized antigen is unknown. Gene names, together with germline sequences, are murine for this receptor. Read sequence stops 4 residues before the CDR3 end, and the germline J gene provides the missing end.

Pooled mouse cutaneous lymph node cells were stained for CD4, CD8alpha, NKG2D, NKG2ACE and other markers, then sorted on a BD Influx. This sequence was found in a C3H/HeJ mouse with alopecia areata. This line of mice carries MHC haplotype H2-k. The chain joins TRBV19 to TRBJ2-1, and 11 junctional nucleotides match TRBD2. The sample consisted of CD8+ T cells sorted from a lymph node. The CDR3 here reads CASNTGGALYAEQFF. The covered CDR3 bases are TGTGCCAGCAATACTGGGGGGGCTCTCTATGCT.